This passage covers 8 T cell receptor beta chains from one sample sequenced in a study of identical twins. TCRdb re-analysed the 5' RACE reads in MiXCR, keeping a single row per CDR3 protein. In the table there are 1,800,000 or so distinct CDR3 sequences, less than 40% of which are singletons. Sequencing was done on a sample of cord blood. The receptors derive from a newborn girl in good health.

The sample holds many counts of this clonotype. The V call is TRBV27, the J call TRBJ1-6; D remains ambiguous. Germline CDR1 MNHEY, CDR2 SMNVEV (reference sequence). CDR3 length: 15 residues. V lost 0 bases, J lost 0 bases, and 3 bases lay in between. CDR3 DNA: TGTGCCAGCAGTTTATCGGACTCCTATAATTCACCCCTCCACTTT. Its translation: CASSLSDSYNSPLHF.

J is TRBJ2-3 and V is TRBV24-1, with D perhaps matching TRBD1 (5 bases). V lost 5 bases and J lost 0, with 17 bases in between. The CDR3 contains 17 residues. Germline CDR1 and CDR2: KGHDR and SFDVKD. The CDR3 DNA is TGTGCCACCAGTGGGTGGGGCGACAGATCTAGCACAGATACGCAGTATTTT. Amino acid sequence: CATSGWGDRSSTDTQYF.

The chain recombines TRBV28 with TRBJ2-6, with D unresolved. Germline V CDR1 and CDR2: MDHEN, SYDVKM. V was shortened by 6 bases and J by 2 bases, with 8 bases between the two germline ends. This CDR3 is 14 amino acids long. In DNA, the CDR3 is TGTGCCAGCAGGGATGGAGCTGGGGCCAACGTCCTGACTTTC. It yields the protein CASRDGAGANVLTF.

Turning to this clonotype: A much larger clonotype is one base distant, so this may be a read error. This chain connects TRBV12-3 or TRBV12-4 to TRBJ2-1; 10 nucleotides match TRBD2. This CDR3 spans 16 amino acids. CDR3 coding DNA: TGTGTCAGCAGTTTAGGGCCTAGCGGGGGTTACAATGAGCAGTTCTTC. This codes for CVSSLGPSGGYNEQFF.

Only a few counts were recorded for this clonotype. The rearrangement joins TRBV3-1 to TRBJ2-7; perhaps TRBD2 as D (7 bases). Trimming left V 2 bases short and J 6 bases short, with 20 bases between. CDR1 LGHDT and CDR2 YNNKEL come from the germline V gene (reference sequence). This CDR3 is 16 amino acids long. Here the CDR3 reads CASSQIWRGGHSEQYF. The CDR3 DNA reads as TGTGCCAGCAGCCAAATTTGGAGGGGGGGCCATTCCGAGCAGTACTTC.

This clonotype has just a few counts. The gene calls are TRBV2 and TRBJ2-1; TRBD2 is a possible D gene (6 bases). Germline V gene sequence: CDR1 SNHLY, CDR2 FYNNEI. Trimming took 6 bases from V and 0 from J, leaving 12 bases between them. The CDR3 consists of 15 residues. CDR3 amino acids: CASRGRFSSYNEQFF. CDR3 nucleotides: TGTGCCAGCAGGGGGAGGTTTTCCTCCTACAATGAGCAGTTCTTC.

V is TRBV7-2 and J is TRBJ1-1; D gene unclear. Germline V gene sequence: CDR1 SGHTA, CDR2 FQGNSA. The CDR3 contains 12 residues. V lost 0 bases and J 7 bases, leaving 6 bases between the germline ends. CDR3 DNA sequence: TGTGCCAGCAGCTTAGCGTCGGGTGAAGCTTTCTTT. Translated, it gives CASSLASGEAFF.

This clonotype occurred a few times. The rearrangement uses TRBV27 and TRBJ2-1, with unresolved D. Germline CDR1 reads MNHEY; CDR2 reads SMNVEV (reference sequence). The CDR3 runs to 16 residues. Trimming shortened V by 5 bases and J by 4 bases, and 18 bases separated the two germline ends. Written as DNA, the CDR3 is TGTGCCAGCAGTCCTCTGTGGCTACACCTATACAATGAGCAGTTCTTC. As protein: CASSPLWLHLYNEQFF.